A selection of T cell receptor beta chains follows, all from one sample in a study of Graves' ophthalmopathy and Graves' hyperthyroidism. TCRdb recomputed calls from the multiplex PCR reads with MiXCR, one row per CDR3 protein. This table has about 550,000 distinct CDR3 sequences, just under 40% appearing once. The source material was peripheral blood or thyroid tissue (not recorded which). These receptors came from an adult man with Graves' hyperthyroidism. Both conserved end residues are part of each CDR3. A D gene is named only where the DNA matches it firmly. Expanded clones get a size class; other rows say once, few or many, or leave the size out.

size,V,D,J,DNA,CDR3
many,TRBV10-3,TRBD1,TRBJ2-2,TGTGCCATCAGTGAGCCGAGGCAGTACCCGTTGGGACAGGGCCGAGCCGGGGAGCTGTTTTTT,CAISEPRQYPLGQGRAGELFF
-,TRBV2,TRBD1,TRBJ2-4,TGTGCCAGCAGTGCGGACAGGGGGCGTCTCATTCAGTACTTC,CASSADRGRLIQYF
few,TRBV12-3/TRBV12-4,TRBD1,TRBJ2-2,TGTGCCAGCAGTTTAGCAGGGGGCGGAGGCACCGGGGAGCTGTTTTTT,CASSLAGGGGTGELFF
few,TRBV30,-,TRBJ1-5,TGTGCCTGGAGTGTAGGAACAGGGAATCAGCCCCAGCATTTT,CAWSVGTGNQPQHF
-,TRBV7-3,-,TRBJ2-5,-,CASSFYICSARTVGTQYF
-,TRBV11-1,TRBD1,TRBJ1-2,TGTGCCAGCAGTCGAACAGGGGGCCAGAACTATGGCTACACCTTC,CASSRTGGQNYGYTF
-,TRBV7-9,-,TRBJ2-7,TGTGCCAGCAGCTTAGCGGGAGGAGATTGGGAGCAGTACTTC,CASSLAGGDWEQYF
many,TRBV2,-,TRBJ2-2,TGTGCCAGCAGTGAACGACCACTTGGGATGCTGTTTTTT,CASSERPLGMLFF
few,TRBV3-1,-,TRBJ2-7,TGTGCCAGCAGCTCGGTAGGGATCCTCTACGAGCAGTACTTC,CASSSVGILYEQYF
few,TRBV2,TRBD1,TRBJ2-7,TGTGCCAGCAACTTAGGACAGGCTATGCAGCAGTACTTC,CASNLGQAMQQYF
many,TRBV6-1,-,TRBJ1-6,TGTGCCAGCAGTGGGCAGAATAATTCACCCCTCCACTTT,CASSGQNNSPLHF
few,TRBV2,TRBD1,TRBJ1-4,TGTGCCAGCAGTTGGGACAGCGGAACTAATGAAAAACTGTTTTTT,CASSWDSGTNEKLFF
few,TRBV18,TRBD1,TRBJ1-1,TGTGCCAGCCAGACAGGGCTCGGGAACACTGAAGCTTTCTTT,CASQTGLGNTEAFF
-,TRBV7-2,-,TRBJ2-1,TGTGCCAGCAGCTCGGGACGTGACAATGAGCAGTTCTTC,CASSSGRDNEQFF
-,TRBV12-3/TRBV12-4,TRBD1,TRBJ2-1,TGTGCCAGCAACCAGGCCGGGACAGGGGCCAATGAGCAGTTCTTC,CASNQAGTGANEQFF
few,TRBV28,-,TRBJ2-7,TGTGCCAGCAGTGTACCCGTTCGTGGGGGCTCCTACGAGCAGTACTTC,CASSVPVRGGSYEQYF
-,TRBV7-9,TRBD2,TRBJ2-5,TGTGCCAGCGGCTCGGGACTAGCGGGGCAAGAGACCCAGTACTTC,CASGSGLAGQETQYF
many,TRBV5-6,-,TRBJ2-5,TGTGCCAGCAGCTTGGCCCGACGGCTGTACCAAGAGACCCAGTACTTC,CASSLARRLYQETQYF
-,TRBV7-9,TRBD2,TRBJ2-3,TGTGCCAGCAGCTTAACGGGGGGGGTTGATACGCAGTATTTT,CASSLTGGVDTQYF
once,TRBV29-1,-,TRBJ1-2,TGCAGCGTTGCCCTGAACACTAACTATGGCTACACCTTC,CSVALNTNYGYTF
-,TRBV5-6,-,TRBJ2-5,TGTGCCAGCAGAACCACCCCCCGGACCGGTGGGGAGACCCAGTACTTC,CASRTTPRTGGETQYF
many,TRBV29-1,-,TRBJ2-3,TGCAGCGTTTCTACAGGGATGTCAGATACGCAGTATTTT,CSVSTGMSDTQYF
many,TRBV20-1,-,TRBJ1-1,TGCAGTGCCGCGAGGGTAATATCGCAGGTAGCTTTCTTT,CSAARVISQVAFF
-,TRBV12-3/TRBV12-4,-,TRBJ2-3,TGTGCTAGTGGTTTGGTAGGACTCGTTACGCAGTATTTT,CASGLVGLVTQYF
few,TRBV27,-,TRBJ2-7,TGTGCCAGCAGTTTACGGGACCACTCCTACGAGCAGTACTTC,CASSLRDHSYEQYF
-,TRBV2,-,TRBJ1-1,TGTGCCAGCTCACCAGGGGAGGCCATGAACACTGAAGCTTTCTTT,CASSPGEAMNTEAFF
many,TRBV12-3/TRBV12-4,-,TRBJ1-2,TGTGCCAGCACCCGGGCCCGCCGGGGCTACACCTTC,CASTRARRGYTF
many,TRBV7-9,-,TRBJ1-3,TGTGCCAGCAGCTTCGGGGGGACTTCTGGAAACACCATATATTTT,CASSFGGTSGNTIYF
many,TRBV29-1,-,TRBJ2-7,TGCAGCGCTAGACCGGGACTTACCTCCTACGAGCAGTACTTC,CSARPGLTSYEQYF
once,TRBV11-2,TRBD2,TRBJ2-2,TGTGCCAGCAGCTTAGGTGCTAGCGGGGGGGCCGTCGGGGAGCTGTTTTTT,CASSLGASGGAVGELFF
many,TRBV6-5,TRBD1,TRBJ2-7,TGTGCCAGCACCCAGACAGGGGGCGCCTACGAGCAGTACTTC,CASTQTGGAYEQYF
-,TRBV30,-,TRBJ2-3,TGTGCCTGGAGTATCTTTTCGGGACCGAGCACAGATACGCAGTATTTT,CAWSIFSGPSTDTQYF
many,TRBV3-1,-,TRBJ1-2,TGTGCCAGCAGCCAACAAGCCCTGTATGGCTACACCTTC,CASSQQALYGYTF
-,TRBV7-9,TRBD1,TRBJ2-2,TGTGCCAGCAGCTCCCGGGACAGGTCGGCCACCGGGGAGCTGTTTTTT,CASSSRDRSATGELFF
few,TRBV10-3,TRBD1,TRBJ1-2,TGTCCCACCAGTGACATACAGGGGAAAGGCTATGGCTACACCTTC,CPTSDIQGKGYGYTF
many,TRBV24-1,-,TRBJ1-6,TGTGCCACCAAGGGAAACTCCTATAATTCACCCCTCCACTTT,CATKGNSYNSPLHF
few,TRBV10-3,TRBD1,TRBJ2-5,TGTGCCACGGGCCGGGACAGGTACCAAGAGACCCAGTACTTC,CATGRDRYQETQYF
-,TRBV7-9,-,TRBJ2-2,TGTGCCAGCAGCTTTGGGGGGGCAGGTTCTGGGGAGCTGTTTTTT,CASSFGGAGSGELFF
once,TRBV7-4,TRBD1,TRBJ1-4,TGTGCCAGCAGCTCATTCGACAGGGGAGACACTGAAAAACTGTTTTTT,CASSSFDRGDTEKLFF
many,TRBV6-5,TRBD1,TRBJ2-2,TGTGCCAGCAGGACAGGGCGGACCGGGGAGCTGTTTTTT,CASRTGRTGELFF
-,TRBV28,TRBD1,TRBJ2-7,TGTGCCACAGGGGGCCTCACCTACGAGCAGTACTTC,CATGGLTYEQYF
many,TRBV3-1,-,TRBJ2-7,TGTGCCAGCAGCCAAGAAGGAACTAGTTTCCGGCAGTACTTC,CASSQEGTSFRQYF
-,TRBV7-9,-,TRBJ1-1,TGTGCCAGCAGCTTGAGGCGGGGAGCAGACACTGAAGCTTTCTTT,CASSLRRGADTEAFF
-,TRBV20-1,TRBD2,TRBJ2-1,TGCAGTGCCCATAGCGGGGATAGCTCCTACAATGAGCAGTTCTTC,CSAHSGDSSYNEQFF
-,TRBV4-2,TRBD2,TRBJ2-1,TGTGCCAGCAGCCTTAAAGCGGGGCGGTGTCGCAATGAGCAGTTCTTC,CASSLKAGRCRNEQFF
few,TRBV9,-,TRBJ2-2,TGTGCCAGCAGCGTAGCAGGGTACCCCGGGGAGCTGTTTTTT,CASSVAGYPGELFF
-,TRBV7-2,-,TRBJ2-3,TGTGCCAGCAGAAAGGACGACTTCACAGATACGCAGTATTTT,CASRKDDFTDTQYF
-,TRBV29-1,TRBD1,TRBJ2-1,TGCAGCGTTGAAAGGGGGACAGGTAGTAATGAGCAGTTCTTC,CSVERGTGSNEQFF
-,TRBV2,-,TRBJ2-3,TGTGCCAGCAGTAACGGGGCCGGGGGCACAGATACGCAGTATTTT,CASSNGAGGTDTQYF
-,TRBV10-1,-,TRBJ2-3,TGCGCCAGCAACCGACTTATCACAGATACGCAGTATTTT,CASNRLITDTQYF
few,TRBV3-1,-,TRBJ1-5,TGTGCCAGCAGCCAAGATTCGGCGGGGGGTCAGCCCCAGCATTTT,CASSQDSAGGQPQHF
-,TRBV15,-,TRBJ2-5,TGTGCCACCAGCAGTTATAGCGGTTTGGGGCAGACCCAGTACTTC,CATSSYSGLGQTQYF
few,TRBV7-9,-,TRBJ1-5,TGTGCCAGCAGCTTAGGTGGGCAGGGAGGTCAGCCCCAGCATTTT,CASSLGGQGGQPQHF
-,TRBV18,-,TRBJ1-1,TGTGCCAGCTCACCGACTCACCGTCCAGGGGAGGCTGAAGCTTTCTTT,CASSPTHRPGEAEAFF
-,TRBV7-9,TRBD2,TRBJ2-7,TGTGCCAGCAGCTTCCCCAGACTAGCGGGAGGGGCAGCCAACGAGCAGTACTTC,CASSFPRLAGGAANEQYF
many,TRBV12-3/TRBV12-4,-,TRBJ2-6,TGTGCCAGCAGCTTAGTGGTAGCGCTCCCTGGGGCCAACGTCCTGACTTTC,CASSLVVALPGANVLTF